This T cell receptor (beta chain) was identified during a study of T-cell reconstitution after alpha-beta-depleted transplantation in children. In germline, CDR1 is MDHEN, CDR2 SYDVKM. J was trimmed by 3 bases and V by 6 bases; bases with no gene match: 4. This CDR3 comprises 15 residues. This clonotype was seen ten or more times. Unique molecular identifiers were incorporated during preparation of the TCRbeta library. TCRdb passed the PCR reads through MiXCR, listing each CDR3 protein once. This sample yields about 170,000 distinct CDR3 sequences, of which approximately 12% are seen a single time; 13% belongs to the top ten.

Here the sequenced sample was PBMCs, taken before TCRalphabeta/CD19-depleted stem cell transplant. The sequence derives from a boy between 2 and 10 years old with acute myeloid leukemia, due to receive a stem cell transplant. The chain couples TRBV28 to TRBJ1-6; 8 nucleotides line up with TRBD1. The chain's CDR3 is CASRAGQGYNSPLHF. CDR3 bases: TGTGCCAGCAGGGCCGGACAGGGCTATAATTCACCCCTCCACTTT.